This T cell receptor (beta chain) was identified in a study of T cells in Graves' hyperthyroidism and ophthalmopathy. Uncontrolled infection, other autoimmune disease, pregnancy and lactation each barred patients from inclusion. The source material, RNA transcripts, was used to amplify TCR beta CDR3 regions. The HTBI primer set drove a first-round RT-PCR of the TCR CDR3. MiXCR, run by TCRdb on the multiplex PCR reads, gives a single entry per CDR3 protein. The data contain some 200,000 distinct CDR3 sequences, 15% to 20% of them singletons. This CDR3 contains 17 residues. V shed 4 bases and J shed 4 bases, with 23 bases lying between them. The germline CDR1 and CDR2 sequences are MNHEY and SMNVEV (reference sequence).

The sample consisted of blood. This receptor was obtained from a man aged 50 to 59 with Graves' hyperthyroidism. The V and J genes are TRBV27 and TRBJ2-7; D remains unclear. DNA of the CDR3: TGTGCCAGCAGTTCGAGCCTGGGTTTTCTTAGGTCATACGAGCAGTACTTC. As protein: CASSSSLGFLRSYEQYF.